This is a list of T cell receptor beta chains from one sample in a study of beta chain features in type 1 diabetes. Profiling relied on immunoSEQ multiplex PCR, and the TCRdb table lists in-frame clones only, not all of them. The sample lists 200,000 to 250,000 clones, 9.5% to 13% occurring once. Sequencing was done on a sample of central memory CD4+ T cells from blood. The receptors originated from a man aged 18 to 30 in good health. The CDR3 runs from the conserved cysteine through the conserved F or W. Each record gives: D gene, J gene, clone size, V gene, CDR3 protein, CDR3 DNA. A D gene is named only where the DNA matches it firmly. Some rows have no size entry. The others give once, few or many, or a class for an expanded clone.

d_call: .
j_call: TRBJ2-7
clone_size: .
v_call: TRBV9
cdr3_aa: CASSVEPGRIYEQYF
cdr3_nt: TGTGCCAGCAGCGTAGAACCGGGACGGATCTACGAGCAGTACTTC

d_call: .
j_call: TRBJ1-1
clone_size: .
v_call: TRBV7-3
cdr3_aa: CASSPEQGAEAFF
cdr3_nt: TGTGCCAGCAGCCCTGAACAGGGAGCTGAAGCTTTCTTT

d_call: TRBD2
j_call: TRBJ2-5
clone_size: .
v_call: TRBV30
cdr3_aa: CAWSVPLAGGQETQYF
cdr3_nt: TGTGCCTGGAGTGTACCGCTAGCGGGAGGGCAAGAGACCCAGTACTTC

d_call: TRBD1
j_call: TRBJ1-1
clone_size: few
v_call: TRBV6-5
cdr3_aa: CASRPRQGEAFF
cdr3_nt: TGTGCCAGCAGGCCCCGACAGGGTGAAGCTTTCTTT

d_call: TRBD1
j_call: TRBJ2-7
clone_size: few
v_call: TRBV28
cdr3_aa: CASSQLTGGYRKSYEQYF
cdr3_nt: TGTGCCAGCAGTCAGCTGACAGGGGGCTATAGGAAAAGCTACGAGCAGTACTTC

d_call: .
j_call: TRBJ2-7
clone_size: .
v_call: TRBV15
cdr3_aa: CATSRDQGNYEQYF
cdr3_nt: TGTGCCACCAGCAGAGATCAGGGGAACTACGAGCAGTACTTC

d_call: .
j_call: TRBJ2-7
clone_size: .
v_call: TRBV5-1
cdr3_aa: CASSQGLVYEQYF
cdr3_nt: TGCGCCAGCAGCCAGGGTCTGGTCTACGAGCAGTACTTC

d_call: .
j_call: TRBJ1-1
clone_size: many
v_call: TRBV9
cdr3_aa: CASSVDQGSNTEAFF
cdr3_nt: TGTGCCAGCAGCGTAGATCAGGGTTCGAACACTGAAGCTTTCTTT

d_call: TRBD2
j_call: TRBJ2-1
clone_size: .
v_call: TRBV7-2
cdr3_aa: CASSLGTLAGAENEQFF
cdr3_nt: TGTGCCAGCAGCTTAGGTACCCTAGCGGGAGCGGAGAATGAGCAGTTCTTC

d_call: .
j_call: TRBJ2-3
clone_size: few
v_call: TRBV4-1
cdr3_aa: CASSHSGTSTDTQYF
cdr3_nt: TGCGCCAGCAGCCATAGCGGAACTAGCACAGATACGCAGTATTTT

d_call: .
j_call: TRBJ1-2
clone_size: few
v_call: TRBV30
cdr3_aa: CAWSATAPYGYTF
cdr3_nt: TGTGCCTGGAGTGCGACAGCTCCATATGGCTACACCTTC

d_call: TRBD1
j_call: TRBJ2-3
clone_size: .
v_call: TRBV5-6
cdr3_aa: CASSLEGQGFTDTQYF
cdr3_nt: TGTGCCAGCAGCTTGGAGGGACAGGGCTTCACAGATACGCAGTATTTT

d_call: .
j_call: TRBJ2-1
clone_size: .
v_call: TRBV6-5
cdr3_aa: CASSNPGYEQFF
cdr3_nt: TGTGCCAGCAGTAACCCGGGGTATGAGCAGTTCTTC

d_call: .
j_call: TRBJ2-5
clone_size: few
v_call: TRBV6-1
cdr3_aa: CASTPGFQETQYF
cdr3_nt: TGTGCCAGCACGCCGGGCTTCCAAGAGACCCAGTACTTC

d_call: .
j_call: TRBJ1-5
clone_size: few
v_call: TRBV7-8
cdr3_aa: CASSPNGGPQHF
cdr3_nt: TGTGCCAGCAGCCCAAATGGGGGGCCTCAGCATTTT

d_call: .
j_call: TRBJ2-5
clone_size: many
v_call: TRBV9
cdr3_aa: CASSVVGSATQETQYF
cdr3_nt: TGTGCCAGCAGCGTAGTCGGTAGCGCAACCCAAGAGACCCAGTACTTC

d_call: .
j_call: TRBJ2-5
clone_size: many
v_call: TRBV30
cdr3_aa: CASAPTRGETQYF
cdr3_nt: TGTGCCTCCGCACCGACTAGGGGAGAGACCCAGTACTTC

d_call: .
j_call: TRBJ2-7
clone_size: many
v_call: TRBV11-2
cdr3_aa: CASSFTGSFEQYF
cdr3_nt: TGTGCCAGCAGCTTTACAGGATCCTTCGAGCAGTACTTC

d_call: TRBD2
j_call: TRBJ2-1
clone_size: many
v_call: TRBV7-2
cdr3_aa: CASSLSSGTTYNEQFF
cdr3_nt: TGTGCCAGCAGCTTATCGTCCGGGACTACGTACAATGAGCAGTTCTTC

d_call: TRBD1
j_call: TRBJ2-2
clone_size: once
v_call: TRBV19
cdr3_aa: CASRWDRRDTGELFF
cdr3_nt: TGTGCCAGTAGGTGGGACAGGCGAGACACCGGGGAGCTGTTTTTT

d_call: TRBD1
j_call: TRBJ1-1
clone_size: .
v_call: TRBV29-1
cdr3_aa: CSVRTGGSTEAFF
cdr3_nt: TGCAGCGTTCGGACAGGGGGAAGCACTGAAGCTTTCTTT

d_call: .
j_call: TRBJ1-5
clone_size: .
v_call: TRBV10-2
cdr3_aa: CASSESGLGGNQPQHF
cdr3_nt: TGCGCCAGCAGTGAGTCCGGGCTGGGGGGCAATCAGCCCCAGCATTTT